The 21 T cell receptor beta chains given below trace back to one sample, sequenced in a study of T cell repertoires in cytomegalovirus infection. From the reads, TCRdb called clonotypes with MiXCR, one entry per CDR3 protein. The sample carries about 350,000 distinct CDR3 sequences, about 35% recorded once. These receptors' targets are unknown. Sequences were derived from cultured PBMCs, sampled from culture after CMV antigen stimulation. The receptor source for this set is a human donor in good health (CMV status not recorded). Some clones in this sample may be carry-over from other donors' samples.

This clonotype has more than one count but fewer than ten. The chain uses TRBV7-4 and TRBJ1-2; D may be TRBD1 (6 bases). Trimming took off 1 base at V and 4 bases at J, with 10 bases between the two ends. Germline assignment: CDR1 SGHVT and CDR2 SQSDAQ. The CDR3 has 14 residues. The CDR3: CASSLGAGAYGYTF. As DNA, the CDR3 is TGTGCCAGCAGCTTAGGCGCAGGGGCCTATGGCTACACCTTC.

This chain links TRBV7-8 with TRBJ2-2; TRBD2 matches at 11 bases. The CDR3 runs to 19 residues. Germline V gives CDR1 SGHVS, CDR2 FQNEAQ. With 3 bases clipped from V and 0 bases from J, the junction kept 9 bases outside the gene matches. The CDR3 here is CASSFMIRLAGTNTGELFF. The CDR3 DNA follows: TGTGCCAGCAGCTTCATGATTAGACTAGCGGGAACGAACACCGGGGAGCTGTTTTTT.

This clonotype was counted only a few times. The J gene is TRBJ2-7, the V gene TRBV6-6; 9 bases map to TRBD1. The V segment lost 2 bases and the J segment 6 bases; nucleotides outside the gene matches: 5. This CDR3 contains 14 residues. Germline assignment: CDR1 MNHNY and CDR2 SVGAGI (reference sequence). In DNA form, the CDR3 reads TGTGCCAGCAGTTACCGGGACAGGGCTGGCGAGCAGTACGTC. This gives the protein CASSYRDRAGEQYV.

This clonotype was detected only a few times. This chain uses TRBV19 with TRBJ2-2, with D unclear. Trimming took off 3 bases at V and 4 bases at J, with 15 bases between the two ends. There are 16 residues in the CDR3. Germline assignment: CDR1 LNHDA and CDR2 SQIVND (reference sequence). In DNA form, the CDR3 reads TGTGCCAGTAGTATCAGCTACCTGCGAGGCACCGGGGAGCTGTTTTTT. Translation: CASSISYLRGTGELFF. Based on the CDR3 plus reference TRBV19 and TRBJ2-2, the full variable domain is DGGITQSPKYLFRKEGQNVTLSCEQNLNHDAMYWYRQDPGQGLRLIYYSQIVNDFQKGDIAEGYSVSREKKESFPLTVTSAQKNPTAFYLCASSISYLRGTGELFFGEGSRLTVL.

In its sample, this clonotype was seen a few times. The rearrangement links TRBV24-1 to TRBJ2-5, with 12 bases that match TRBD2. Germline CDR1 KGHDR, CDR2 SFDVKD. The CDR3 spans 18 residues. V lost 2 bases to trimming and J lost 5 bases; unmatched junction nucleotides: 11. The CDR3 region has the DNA TGTGCCACCAGTGATTCCAAGACTAGCGGGAGAATCGTGGAGACCCAGTACTTC. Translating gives CATSDSKTSGRIVETQYF.

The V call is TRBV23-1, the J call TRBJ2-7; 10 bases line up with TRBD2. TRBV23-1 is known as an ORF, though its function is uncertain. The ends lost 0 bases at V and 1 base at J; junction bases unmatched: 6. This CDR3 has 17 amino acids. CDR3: CASSQSPWTSGSYEQYV. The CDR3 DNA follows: TGCGCCAGCAGTCAATCGCCCTGGACTAGCGGTTCCTACGAGCAGTACGTC.

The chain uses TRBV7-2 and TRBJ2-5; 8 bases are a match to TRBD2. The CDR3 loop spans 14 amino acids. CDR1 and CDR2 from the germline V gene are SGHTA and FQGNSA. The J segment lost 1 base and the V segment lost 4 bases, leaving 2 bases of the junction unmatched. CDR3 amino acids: CASSSAGAQETQYF. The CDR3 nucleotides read TGTGCCAGCAGCTCAGCGGGAGCCCAAGAGACCCAGTACTTC.

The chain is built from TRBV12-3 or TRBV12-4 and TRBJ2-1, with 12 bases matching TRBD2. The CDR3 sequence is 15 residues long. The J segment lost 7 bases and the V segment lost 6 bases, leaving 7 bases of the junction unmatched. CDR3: CASSSTSGRVNEQFF. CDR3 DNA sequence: TGTGCCAGCAGCTCGACTAGCGGGAGAGTAAATGAGCAGTTCTTC.

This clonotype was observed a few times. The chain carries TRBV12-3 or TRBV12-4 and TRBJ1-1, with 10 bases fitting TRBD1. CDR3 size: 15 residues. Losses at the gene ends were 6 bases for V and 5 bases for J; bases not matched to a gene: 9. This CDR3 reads CASSYSGTGETEAFF. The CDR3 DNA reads TGTGCCAGCAGCTACTCCGGGACAGGGGAGACTGAAGCTTTCTTT.

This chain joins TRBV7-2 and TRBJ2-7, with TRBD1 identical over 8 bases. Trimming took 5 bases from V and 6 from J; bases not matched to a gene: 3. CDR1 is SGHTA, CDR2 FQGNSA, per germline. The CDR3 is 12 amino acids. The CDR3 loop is CASSRTGIEQYF. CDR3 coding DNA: TGTGCCAGCAGCCGGACAGGGATCGAGCAGTACTTC.

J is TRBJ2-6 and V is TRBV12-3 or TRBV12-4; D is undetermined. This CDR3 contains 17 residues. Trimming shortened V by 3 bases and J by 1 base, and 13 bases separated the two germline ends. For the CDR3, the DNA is TGTGCCAGCAGTTTCGGTGGTATCCGATCTGGGGCCAACGTCCTGACTTTC. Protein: CASSFGGIRSGANVLTF.

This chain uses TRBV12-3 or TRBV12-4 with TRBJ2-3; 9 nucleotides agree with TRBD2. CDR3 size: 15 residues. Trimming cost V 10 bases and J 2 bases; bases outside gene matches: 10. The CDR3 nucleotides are TGTGCCACAAGGGGAGCGGGAGGCCTCACAGATACGCAGTATTTT. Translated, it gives CATRGAGGLTDTQYF.

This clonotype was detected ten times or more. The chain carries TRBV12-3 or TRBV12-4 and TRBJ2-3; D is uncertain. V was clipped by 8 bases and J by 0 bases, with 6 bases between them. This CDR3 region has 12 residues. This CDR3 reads CASLGSTDTQYF. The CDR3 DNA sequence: TGTGCCAGCTTGGGGAGCACAGATACGCAGTATTTT.

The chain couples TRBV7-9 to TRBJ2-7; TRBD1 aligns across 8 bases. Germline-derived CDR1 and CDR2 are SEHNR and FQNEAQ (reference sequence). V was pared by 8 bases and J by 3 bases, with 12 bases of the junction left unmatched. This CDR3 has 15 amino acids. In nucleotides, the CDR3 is TGTGCCAGCGGATCGGACAGGGACGTTAGCTACGAGCAGTACTTC. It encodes CASGSDRDVSYEQYF.

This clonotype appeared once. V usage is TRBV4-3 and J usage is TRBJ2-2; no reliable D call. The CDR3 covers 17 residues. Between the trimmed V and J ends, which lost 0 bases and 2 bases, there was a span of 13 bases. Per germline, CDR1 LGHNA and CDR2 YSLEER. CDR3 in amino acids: CASSQDSFSINTGELFF. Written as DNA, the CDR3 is TGCGCCAGCAGCCAAGATTCTTTCTCTATTAACACCGGGGAGCTGTTTTTT.

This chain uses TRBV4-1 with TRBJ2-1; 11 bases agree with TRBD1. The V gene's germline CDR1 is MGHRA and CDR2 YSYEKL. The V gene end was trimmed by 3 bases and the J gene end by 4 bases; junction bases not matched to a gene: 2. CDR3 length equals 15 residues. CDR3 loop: CASSHGQGAYNEQFF. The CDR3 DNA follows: TGCGCCAGCAGCCACGGACAGGGGGCTTACAATGAGCAGTTCTTC.

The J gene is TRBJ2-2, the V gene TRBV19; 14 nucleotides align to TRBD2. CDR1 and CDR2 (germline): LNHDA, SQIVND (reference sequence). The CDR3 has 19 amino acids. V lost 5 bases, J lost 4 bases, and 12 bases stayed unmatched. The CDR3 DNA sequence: TGTGCCAGTAGTCGACGCGGGACTAGCGGGAGCCCGATCACCGGGGAGCTGTTTTTT. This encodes CASSRRGTSGSPITGELFF.

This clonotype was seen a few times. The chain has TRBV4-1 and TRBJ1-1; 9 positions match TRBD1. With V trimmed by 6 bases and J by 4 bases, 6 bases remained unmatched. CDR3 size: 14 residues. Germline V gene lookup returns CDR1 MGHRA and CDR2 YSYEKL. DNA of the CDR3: TGCGCCAGCAGGACGACAGGGGGGACCACTGAAGCTTTCTTT. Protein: CASRTTGGTTEAFF.

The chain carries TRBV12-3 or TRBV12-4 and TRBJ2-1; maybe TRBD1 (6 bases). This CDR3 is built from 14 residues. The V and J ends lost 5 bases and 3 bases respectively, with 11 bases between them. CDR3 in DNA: TGTGCCAGCAGTGGGAGAGGGGGCTACAATGAGCAGTTCTTC. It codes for CASSGRGGYNEQFF.

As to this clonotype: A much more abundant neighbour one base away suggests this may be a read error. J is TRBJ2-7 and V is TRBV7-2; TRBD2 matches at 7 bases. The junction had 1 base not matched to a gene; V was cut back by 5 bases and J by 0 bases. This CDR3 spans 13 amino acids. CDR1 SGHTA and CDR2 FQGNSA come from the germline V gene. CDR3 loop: CASSRDYSYEQYF. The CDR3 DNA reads TGTGCCAGCAGCCGGGACTACTCCTACGAGCAGTACTTC. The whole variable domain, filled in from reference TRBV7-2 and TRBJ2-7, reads GAGVSQSPSNKVTEKGKDVELRCDPISGHTALYWYRQSLGQGLEFLIYFQGNSAPDKSGLPSDRFSAERTGGSVSTLTIQRTQQEDSAVYLCASSRDYSYEQYFGPGTRLTVT.

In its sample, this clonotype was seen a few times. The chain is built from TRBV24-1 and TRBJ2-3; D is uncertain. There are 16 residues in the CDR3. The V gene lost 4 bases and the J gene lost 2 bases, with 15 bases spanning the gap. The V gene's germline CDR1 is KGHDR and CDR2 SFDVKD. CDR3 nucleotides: TGTGCCACCAGTGACCGTACGGCCGAGGACACAGATACGCAGTATTTT. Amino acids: CATSDRTAEDTDTQYF.